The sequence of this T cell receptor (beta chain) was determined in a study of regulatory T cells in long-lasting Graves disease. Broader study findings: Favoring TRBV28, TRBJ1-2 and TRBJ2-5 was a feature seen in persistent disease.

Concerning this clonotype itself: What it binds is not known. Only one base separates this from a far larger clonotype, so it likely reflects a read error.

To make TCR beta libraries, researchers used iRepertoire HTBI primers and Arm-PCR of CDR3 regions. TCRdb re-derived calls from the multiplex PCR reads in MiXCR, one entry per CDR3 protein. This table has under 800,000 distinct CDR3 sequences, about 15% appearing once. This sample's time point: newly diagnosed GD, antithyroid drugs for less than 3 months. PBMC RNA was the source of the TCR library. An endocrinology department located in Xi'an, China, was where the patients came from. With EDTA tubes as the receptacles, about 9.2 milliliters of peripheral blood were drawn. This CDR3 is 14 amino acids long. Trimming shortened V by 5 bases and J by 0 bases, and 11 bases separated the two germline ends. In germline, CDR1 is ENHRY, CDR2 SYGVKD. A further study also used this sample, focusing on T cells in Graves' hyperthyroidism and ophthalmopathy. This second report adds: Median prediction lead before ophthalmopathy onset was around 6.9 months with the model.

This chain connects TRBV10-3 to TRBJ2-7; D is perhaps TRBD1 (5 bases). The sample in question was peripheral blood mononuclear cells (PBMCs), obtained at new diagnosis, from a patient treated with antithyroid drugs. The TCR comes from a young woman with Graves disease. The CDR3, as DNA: TGTGCCATCAGTCGACAGATCAGCTCCTACGAGCAGTACTTC. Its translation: CAISRQISSYEQYF.